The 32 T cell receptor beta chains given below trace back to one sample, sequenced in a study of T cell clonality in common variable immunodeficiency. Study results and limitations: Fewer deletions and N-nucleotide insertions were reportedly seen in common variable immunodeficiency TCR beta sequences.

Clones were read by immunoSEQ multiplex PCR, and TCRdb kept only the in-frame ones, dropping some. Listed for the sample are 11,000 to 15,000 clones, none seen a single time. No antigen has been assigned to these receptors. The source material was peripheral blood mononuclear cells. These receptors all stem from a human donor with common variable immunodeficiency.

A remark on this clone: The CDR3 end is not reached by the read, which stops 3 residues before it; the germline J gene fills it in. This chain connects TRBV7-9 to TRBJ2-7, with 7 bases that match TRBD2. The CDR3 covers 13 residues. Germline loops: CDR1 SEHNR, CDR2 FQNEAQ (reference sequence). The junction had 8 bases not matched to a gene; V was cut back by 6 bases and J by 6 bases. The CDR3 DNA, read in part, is TGTGCCAGCAGACCTGCTTGGGGGGGCGAG. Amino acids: CASRPAWGGE. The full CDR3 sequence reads CASRPAWGGEQYF.

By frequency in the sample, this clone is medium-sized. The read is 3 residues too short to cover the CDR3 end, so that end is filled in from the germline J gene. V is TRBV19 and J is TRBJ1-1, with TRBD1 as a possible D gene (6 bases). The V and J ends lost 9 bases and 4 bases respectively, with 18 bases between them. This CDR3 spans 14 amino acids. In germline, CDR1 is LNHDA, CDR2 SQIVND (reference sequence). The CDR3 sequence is CASGRGGAGTEAFF. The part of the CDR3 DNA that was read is TGTGCCAGCGGTCGGGGGGGCGCGGGCACTGAA.

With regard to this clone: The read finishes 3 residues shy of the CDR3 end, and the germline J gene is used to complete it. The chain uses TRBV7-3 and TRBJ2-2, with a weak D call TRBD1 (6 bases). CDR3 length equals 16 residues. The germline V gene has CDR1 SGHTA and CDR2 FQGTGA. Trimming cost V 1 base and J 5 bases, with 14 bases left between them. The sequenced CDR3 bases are TGTGCCAGCAGCTTAAGATCAGGGGCTGGGACCGGGGAG. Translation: CASSLRSGAGTGE. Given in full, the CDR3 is CASSLRSGAGTGELFF.

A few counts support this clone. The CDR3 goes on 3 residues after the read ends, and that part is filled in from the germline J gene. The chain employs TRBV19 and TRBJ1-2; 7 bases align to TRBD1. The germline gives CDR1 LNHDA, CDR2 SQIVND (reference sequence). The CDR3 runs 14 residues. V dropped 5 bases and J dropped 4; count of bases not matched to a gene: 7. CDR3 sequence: CASSLRDSLYGYTF. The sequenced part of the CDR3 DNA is TGTGCCAGTAGTCTTAGGGACAGTCTCTATGGC. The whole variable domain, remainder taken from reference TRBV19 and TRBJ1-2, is DGGITQSPKYLFRKEGQNVTLSCEQNLNHDAMYWYRQDPGQGLRLIYYSQIVNDFQKGDIAEGYSVSREKKESFPLTVTSAQKNPTAFYLCASSLRDSLYGYTFGSGTRLTVV.

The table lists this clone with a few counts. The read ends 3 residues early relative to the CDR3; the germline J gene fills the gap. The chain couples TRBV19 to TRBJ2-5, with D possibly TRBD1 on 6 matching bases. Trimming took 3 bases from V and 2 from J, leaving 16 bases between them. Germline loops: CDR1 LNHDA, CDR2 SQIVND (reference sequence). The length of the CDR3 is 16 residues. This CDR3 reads CASSILGWTAQETQYF. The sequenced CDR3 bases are TGTGCCAGTAGTATTCTGGGGTGGACAGCACAAGAGACC.

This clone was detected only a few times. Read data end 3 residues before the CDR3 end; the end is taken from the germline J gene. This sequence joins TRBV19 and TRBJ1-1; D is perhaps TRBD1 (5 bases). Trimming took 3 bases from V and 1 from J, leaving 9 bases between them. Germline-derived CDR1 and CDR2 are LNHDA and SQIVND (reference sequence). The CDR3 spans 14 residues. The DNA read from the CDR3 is TGTGCCAGTAGTATCGCCAGGGAGAACACTGAA. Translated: CASSIARENTE. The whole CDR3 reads CASSIARENTEAFF. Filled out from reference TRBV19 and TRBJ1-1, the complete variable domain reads DGGITQSPKYLFRKEGQNVTLSCEQNLNHDAMYWYRQDPGQGLRLIYYSQIVNDFQKGDIAEGYSVSREKKESFPLTVTSAQKNPTAFYLCASSIARENTEAFFGQGTRLTVV.

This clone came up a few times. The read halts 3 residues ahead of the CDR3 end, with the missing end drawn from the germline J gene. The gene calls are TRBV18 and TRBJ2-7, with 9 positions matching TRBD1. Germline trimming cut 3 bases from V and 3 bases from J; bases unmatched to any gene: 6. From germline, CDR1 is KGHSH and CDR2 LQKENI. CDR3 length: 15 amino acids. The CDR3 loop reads CASSPRRTGDYEQYF. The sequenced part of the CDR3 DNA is TGTGCCAGCTCACCGAGGCGGACAGGGGACTACGAG.

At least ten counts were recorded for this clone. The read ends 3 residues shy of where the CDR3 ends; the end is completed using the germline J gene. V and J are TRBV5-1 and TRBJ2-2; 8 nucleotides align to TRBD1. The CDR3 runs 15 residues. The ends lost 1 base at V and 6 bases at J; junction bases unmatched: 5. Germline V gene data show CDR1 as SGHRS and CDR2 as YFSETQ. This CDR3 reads CASSLRTGSAGELFF. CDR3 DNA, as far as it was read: TGCGCCAGCAGCTTGAGGACAGGGAGCGCCGGGGAG.

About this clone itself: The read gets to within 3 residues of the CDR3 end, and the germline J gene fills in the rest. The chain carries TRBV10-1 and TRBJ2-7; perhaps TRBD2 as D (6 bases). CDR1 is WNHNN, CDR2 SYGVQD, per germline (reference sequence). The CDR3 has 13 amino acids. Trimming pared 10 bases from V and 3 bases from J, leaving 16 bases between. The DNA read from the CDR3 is TGCGCCACTAAGGAGGGTAAGAACTACGAG. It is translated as CATKEGKNYE. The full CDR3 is CATKEGKNYEQYF.

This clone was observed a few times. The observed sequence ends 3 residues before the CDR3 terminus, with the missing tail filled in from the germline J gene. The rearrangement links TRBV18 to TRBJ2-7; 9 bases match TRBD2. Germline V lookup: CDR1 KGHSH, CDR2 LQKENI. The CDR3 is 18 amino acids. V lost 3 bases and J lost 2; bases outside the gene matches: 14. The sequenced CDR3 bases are TGTGCCAGCTCACCCTATCTCTCTAGCGGGGCCCAACCCTACGAG. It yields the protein CASSPYLSSGAQPYE. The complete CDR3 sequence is CASSPYLSSGAQPYEQYF.

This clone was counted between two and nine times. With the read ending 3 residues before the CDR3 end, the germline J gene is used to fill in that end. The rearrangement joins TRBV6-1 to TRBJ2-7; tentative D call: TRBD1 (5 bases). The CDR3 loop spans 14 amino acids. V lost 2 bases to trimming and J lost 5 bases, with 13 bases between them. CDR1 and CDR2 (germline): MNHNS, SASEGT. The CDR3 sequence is CASSEWQGRNEQYF. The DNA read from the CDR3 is TGTGCCAGCAGTGAATGGCAGGGTAGGAACGAG.

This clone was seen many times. The CDR3 region is CASSWNGHPLPDTQYF. The sequenced part of the CDR3 DNA is TGCGCCAGCAGCTGGAACGGACACCCCCTACCAGATACG. This chain connects TRBV5-1 to TRBJ2-3, with a tentative D call TRBD1 (5 bases). The missing CDR3 end, 3 residues past where the read stops, is filled in from the germline J gene. V gave up 3 bases and J gave up 4 bases, with 18 bases separating them. CDR1 SGHRS and CDR2 YFSETQ come from the germline V gene. This CDR3 is 16 amino acids long.

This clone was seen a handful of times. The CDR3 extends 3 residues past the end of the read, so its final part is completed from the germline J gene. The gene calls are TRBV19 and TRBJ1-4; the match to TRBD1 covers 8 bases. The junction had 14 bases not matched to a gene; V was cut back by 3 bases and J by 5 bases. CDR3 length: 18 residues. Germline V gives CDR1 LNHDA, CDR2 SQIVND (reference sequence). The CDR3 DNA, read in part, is TGTGCCAGTAGTATTAGGGCAGGGGGCGCGAGAACAAATGAAAAA. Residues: CASSIRAGGARTNEK. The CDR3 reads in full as CASSIRAGGARTNEKLFF.

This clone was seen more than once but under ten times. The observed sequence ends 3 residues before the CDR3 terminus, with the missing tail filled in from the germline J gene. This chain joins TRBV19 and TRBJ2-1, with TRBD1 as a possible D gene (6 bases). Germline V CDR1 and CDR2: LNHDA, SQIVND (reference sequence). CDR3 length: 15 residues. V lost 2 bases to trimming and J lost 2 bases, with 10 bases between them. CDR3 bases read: TGTGCCAGTAGTATATTCGGACAGACCTACAATGAG. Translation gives CASSIFGQTYNE. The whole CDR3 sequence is CASSIFGQTYNEQFF.

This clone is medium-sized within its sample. The CDR3 sequence: CASSPLGGGPSVNEQFF. Incomplete CDR3 DNA: TGTGCCAGCTCACCCCTGGGCGGGGGCCCTTCGGTCAATGAG. This rearrangement joins TRBV18 to TRBJ2-1; TRBD2 might be the D (7 bases). The read finishes 3 residues shy of the CDR3 end, and the germline J gene is used to complete it. The V gene lost 3 bases and the J gene lost 6 bases, with 21 bases spanning the gap. There are 17 residues in the CDR3. CDR1 is KGHSH, CDR2 LQKENI, per germline.

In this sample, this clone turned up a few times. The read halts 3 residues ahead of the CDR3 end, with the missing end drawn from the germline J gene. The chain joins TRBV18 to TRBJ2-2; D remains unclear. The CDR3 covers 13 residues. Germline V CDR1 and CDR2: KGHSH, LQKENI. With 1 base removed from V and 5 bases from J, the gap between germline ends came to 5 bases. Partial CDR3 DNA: TGTGCCAGCTCACCACAGCCTACCGGGGAG. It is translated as CASSPQPTGE. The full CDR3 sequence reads CASSPQPTGELFF.

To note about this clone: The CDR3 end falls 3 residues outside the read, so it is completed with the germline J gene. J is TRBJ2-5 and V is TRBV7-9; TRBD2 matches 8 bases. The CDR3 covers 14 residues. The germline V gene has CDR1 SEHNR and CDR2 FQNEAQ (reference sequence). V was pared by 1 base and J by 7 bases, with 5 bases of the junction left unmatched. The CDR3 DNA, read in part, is TGTGCCAGCAGCTTAGGGGCCGCGGGGGGGACC. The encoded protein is CASSLGAAGGT. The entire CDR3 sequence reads CASSLGAAGGTQYF.

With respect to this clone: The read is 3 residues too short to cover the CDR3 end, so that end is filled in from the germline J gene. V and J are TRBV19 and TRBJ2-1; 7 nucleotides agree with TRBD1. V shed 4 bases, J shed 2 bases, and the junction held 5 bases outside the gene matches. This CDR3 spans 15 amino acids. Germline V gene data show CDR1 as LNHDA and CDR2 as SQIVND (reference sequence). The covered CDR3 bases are TGTGCCAGTAGTAGACGACAGGGTACCTACAATGAG. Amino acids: CASSRRQGTYNE. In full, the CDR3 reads CASSRRQGTYNEQFF.

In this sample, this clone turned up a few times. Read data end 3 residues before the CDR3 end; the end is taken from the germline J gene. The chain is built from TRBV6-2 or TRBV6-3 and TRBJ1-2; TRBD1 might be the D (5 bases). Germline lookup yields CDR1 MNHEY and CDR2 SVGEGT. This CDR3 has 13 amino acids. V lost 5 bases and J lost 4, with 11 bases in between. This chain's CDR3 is CASSLTVLYGYTF. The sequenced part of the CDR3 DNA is TGTGCCAGCAGTCTGACAGTTCTCTATGGC.

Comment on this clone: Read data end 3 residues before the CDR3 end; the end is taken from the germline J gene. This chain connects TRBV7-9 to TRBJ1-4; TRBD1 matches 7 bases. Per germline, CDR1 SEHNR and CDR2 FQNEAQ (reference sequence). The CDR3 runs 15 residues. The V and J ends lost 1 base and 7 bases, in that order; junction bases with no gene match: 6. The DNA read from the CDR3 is TGTGCCAGCAGCTTAGATCAACAGGGGTCTGAAAAA. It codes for CASSLDQQGSEK. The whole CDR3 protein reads CASSLDQQGSEKLFF.

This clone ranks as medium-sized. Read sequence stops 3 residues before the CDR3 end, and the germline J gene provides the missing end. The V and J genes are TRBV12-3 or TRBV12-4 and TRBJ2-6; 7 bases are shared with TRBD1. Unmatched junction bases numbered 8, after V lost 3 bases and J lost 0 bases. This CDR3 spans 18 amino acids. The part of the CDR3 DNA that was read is TGTGCCAGCAGTTTTCGGGGACAGACGTACTCTGGGGCCAACGTC. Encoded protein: CASSFRGQTYSGANV. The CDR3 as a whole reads CASSFRGQTYSGANVLTF.

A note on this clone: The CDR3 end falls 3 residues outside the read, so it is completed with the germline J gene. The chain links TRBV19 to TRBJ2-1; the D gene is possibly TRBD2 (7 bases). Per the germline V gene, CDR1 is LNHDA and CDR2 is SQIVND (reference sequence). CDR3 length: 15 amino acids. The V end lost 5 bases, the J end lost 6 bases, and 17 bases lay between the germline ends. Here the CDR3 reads CASSLWAGALNEQFF. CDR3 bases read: TGTGCCAGTAGTTTGTGGGCGGGGGCTCTCAATGAG.

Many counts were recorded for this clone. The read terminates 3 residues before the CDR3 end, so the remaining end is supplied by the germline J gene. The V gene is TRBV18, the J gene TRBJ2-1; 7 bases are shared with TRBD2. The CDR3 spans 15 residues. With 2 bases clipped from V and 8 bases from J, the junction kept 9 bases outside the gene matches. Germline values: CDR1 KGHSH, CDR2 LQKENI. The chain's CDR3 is CASSPNRGVHDEQFF. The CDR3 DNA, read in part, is TGTGCCAGCTCACCAAACCGGGGGGTCCACGATGAG.

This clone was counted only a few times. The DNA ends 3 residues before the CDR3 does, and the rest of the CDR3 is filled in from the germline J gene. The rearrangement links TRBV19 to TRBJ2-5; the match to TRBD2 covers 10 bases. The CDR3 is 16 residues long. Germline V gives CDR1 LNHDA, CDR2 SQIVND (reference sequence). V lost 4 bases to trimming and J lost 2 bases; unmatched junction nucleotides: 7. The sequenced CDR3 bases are TGTGCCAGTAGTAGACCCCGGACTAGCGGACAAGAGACC. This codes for CASSRPRTSGQET. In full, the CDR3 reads CASSRPRTSGQETQYF.

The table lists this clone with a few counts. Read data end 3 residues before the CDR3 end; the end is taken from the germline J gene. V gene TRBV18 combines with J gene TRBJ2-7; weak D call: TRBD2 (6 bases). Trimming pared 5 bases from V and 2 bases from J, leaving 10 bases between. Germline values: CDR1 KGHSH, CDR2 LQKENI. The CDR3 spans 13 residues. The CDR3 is CASSMGLAYEQYF. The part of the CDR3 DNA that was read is TGTGCCAGCTCAATGGGACTGGCCTACGAG.

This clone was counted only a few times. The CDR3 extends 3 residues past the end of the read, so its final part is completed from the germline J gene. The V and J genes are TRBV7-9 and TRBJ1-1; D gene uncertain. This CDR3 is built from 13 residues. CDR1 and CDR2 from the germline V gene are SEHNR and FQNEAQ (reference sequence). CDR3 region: CASSLVQELTAFF. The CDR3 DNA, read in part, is TGTGCCAGCAGCTTAGTGCAGGAACTTACG. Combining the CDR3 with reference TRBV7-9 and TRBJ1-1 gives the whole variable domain DTGVSQNPRHKITKRGQNVTFRCDPISEHNRLYWYRQTLGQGPEFLTYFQNEAQLEKSRLLSDRFSAERPKGSFSTLEIQRTEQGDSAMYLCASSLVQELTAFFGQGTRLTVV.

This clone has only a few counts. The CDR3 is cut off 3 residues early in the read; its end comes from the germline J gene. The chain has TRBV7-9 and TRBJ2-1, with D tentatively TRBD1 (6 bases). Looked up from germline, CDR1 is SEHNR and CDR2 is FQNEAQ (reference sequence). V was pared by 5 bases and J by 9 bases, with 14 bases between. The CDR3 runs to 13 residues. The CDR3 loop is CASSARSDSEQFF. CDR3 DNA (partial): TGTGCCAGCAGCGCCCGTTCGGACAGTGAG.

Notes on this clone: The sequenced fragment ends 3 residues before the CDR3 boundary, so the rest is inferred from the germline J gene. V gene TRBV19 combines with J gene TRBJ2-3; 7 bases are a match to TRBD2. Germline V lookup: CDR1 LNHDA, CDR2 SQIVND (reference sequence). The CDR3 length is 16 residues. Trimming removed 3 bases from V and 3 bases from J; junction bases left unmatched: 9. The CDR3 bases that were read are TGTGCCAGTAGTATGCCGGGACTATCGCTAACAGATACG. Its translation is CASSMPGLSLTDT. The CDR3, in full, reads CASSMPGLSLTDTQYF.

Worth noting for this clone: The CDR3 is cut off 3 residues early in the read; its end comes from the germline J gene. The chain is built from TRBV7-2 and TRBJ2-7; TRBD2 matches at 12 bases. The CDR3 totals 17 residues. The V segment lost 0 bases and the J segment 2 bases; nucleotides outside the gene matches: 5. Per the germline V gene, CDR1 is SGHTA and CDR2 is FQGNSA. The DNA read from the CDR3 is TGTGCCAGCAGCTTAGCGGGGGGACTAGCGGGCGCCTACGAG. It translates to CASSLAGGLAGAYE. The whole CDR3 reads CASSLAGGLAGAYEQYF. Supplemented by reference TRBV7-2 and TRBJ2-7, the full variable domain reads GAGVSQSPSNKVTEKGKDVELRCDPISGHTALYWYRQSLGQGLEFLIYFQGNSAPDKSGLPSDRFSAERTGGSVSTLTIQRTQQEDSAVYLCASSLAGGLAGAYEQYFGPGTRLTVT.

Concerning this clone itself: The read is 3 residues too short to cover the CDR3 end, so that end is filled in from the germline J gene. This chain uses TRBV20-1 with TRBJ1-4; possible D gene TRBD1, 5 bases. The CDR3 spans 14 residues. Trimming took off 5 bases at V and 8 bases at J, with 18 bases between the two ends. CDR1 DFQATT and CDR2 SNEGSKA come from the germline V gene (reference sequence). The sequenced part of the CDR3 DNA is TGCAGTGCTCGCTACGGGCCCGGGGGGGAAAAA. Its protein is CSARYGPGGEK. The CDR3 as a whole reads CSARYGPGGEKLFF.

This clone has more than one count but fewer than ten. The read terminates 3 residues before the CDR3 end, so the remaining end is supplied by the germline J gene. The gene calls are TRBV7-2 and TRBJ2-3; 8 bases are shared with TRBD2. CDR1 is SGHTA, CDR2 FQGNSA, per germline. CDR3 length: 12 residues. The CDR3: CASSLGLGTQYF. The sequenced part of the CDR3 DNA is TGTGCCAGCAGCCTGGGACTAGGAACG.

CDR3 DNA, as far as it was read: TGTGCCAGCAGCGGCAGGGGTGGGGAAGAGACC. The encoded protein is CASSGRGGEET. The whole CDR3 sequence is CASSGRGGEETQYF. J is TRBJ2-5 and V is TRBV7-6; maybe TRBD1 (6 bases). The read is 3 residues too short to cover the CDR3 end, so that end is filled in from the germline J gene. Trimming shortened V by 5 bases and J by 3 bases, and 13 bases separated the two germline ends. The germline V gene has CDR1 SGHVS and CDR2 FNYEAQ. The CDR3 runs 14 residues.